This is a list of T cell receptor beta chains from one sample in a study of shared clonotypes between healthy human individuals. Assay: immunoSEQ multiplex PCR; the TCRdb copy retains only in-frame clones and omits some. This sample yields over 2 million clones, of which around 95% are seen a single time; under 0.15% belongs to the top ten. The sequencing input was naive CD4+ T cells sorted from blood. The receptors derive from a man aged 18 to 30 in good health. The CDR3 runs from the conserved cysteine through the conserved F or W. The D gene is left open where the match is weak. Expanded clones are given a class, and other clones once, few, many or no size at all.

j_call	v_call	clone_size	d_call	cdr3_aa	cdr3_nt
TRBJ1-6	TRBV11-2	-	-	CASSEYRASPLHF	TGTGCCAGCAGCGAATACAGGGCTTCACCCCTCCACTTT
TRBJ2-7	TRBV29-1	-	TRBD1	CSAAQGTGGYEQYF	TGCAGCGCCGCTCAAGGGACAGGGGGCTACGAGCAGTACTTC
TRBJ1-1	TRBV7-7	-	-	CASSPVTEAFF	TGTGCTAGCAGCCCCGTGACTGAAGCTTTCTTT
TRBJ2-3	TRBV5-1	-	-	CASSLGQGLTDTQYF	TGCGCCAGCAGCTTGGGGCAGGGGCTCACAGATACGCAGTATTTT
TRBJ2-7	TRBV6-6	-	TRBD1	CASSYSSTGGAYEQYF	TGTGCCAGCAGTTACTCCAGCACAGGGGGCGCGTACGAGCAGTACTTC
TRBJ2-7	TRBV6-6	-	TRBD1	CASSSDRGSYEQYF	TGTGCCAGCAGTTCAGACAGGGGATCCTACGAGCAGTACTTC
TRBJ1-4	TRBV10-3	-	-	CAIGRTATNEKLFF	TGTGCCATCGGCAGGACGGCAACTAATGAAAAACTGTTTTTT
TRBJ1-1	TRBV30	-	TRBD1	CAWSGQGYAEAFF	TGTGCCTGGAGTGGACAGGGTTACGCTGAAGCTTTCTTT
TRBJ2-2	TRBV9	-	TRBD1	CASSERTGGASRELFF	TGTGCCAGCAGCGAGAGAACAGGGGGCGCGAGCCGGGAGCTGTTTTTT
TRBJ2-7	TRBV9	-	-	CASSPEARNSYEQYF	TGTGCCAGCAGCCCAGAGGCCCGAAACTCCTACGAGCAGTACTTC
TRBJ2-1	TRBV5-1	-	TRBD1	CASSPPGQAYNEQFF	TGCGCCAGCAGCCCACCGGGACAGGCCTACAATGAGCAGTTCTTC
TRBJ1-4	TRBV2	-	TRBD1	CASRPDRSTNEKLFF	TGTGCCAGCAGACCGGACAGGTCAACTAATGAAAAACTGTTTTTT
TRBJ1-5	TRBV9	-	-	CASSSGNSNQPQHF	TGTGCCAGCAGCTCCGGGAATAGCAATCAGCCCCAGCATTTT
TRBJ2-7	TRBV5-1	-	TRBD1	CASSHPRQGVISYEQYF	TGCGCCAGCAGCCACCCCCGTCAGGGGGTGATCTCCTACGAGCAGTACTTC
TRBJ2-7	TRBV11-2	-	TRBD2	CASSPYLAGATYEQYF	TGTGCCAGCAGCCCTTATCTAGCGGGAGCAACCTACGAGCAGTACTTC
TRBJ1-2	TRBV27	-	-	CASLSLGPGLNYGYTF	TGTGCCAGCCTGAGCTTGGGGCCCGGGTTGAACTATGGCTACACCTTC
TRBJ2-5	TRBV5-4	-	TRBD2	CASSFGTSGRPGTQYF	TGTGCCAGCAGCTTCGGGACTAGCGGACGGCCGGGGACCCAGTACTTC
TRBJ2-7	TRBV29-1	-	TRBD1	CSVPEGQLSYEQYF	TGCAGCGTGCCCGAGGGACAGCTATCCTACGAGCAGTACTTC
TRBJ2-1	TRBV5-4	-	-	CASSLFSYEQFF	TGTGCCAGCAGCTTGTTCTCCTATGAGCAGTTCTTC
TRBJ2-3	TRBV5-1	-	-	CASSRSTDTQYF	TGCGCCAGCAGTCGTAGCACAGATACGCAGTATTTT
TRBJ2-7	TRBV30	-	-	CAWSPGASYEQYF	TGTGCCTGGAGTCCGGGGGCCTCCTACGAGCAGTACTTC
TRBJ2-5	TRBV11-2	-	-	CASSISGGGDQYF	TGTGCCAGCAGCATCAGCGGTGGGGGAGACCAGTACTTC
TRBJ2-7	TRBV2	-	TRBD1	CASSGGYEQYF	TGTGCCAGCTCAGGGGGATACGAGCAGTACTTC
TRBJ2-6	TRBV5-1	-	-	CASSLEGRSAGANVLTF	TGCGCCAGCAGCTTGGAGGGACGGTCTGCCGGGGCCAACGTCCTGACTTTC
TRBJ1-6	TRBV9	-	TRBD1	CASSVFGDRNSPLHF	TGTGCCAGCAGCGTATTCGGGGACAGAAATTCACCCCTCCACTTT
TRBJ1-2	TRBV20-1	once	-	CSGSTGSGYTF	TGCAGCGGCTCAACAGGGTCCGGCTACACCTTC
TRBJ2-7	TRBV30	-	-	CAWSVWDNHYEQYF	TGTGCCTGGAGTGTATGGGACAACCACTACGAGCAGTACTTC
TRBJ2-1	TRBV30	-	TRBD2	CAWSVGGLAAYNEQFF	TGTGCCTGGAGTGTAGGGGGACTAGCGGCATACAATGAGCAGTTCTTC
TRBJ1-1	TRBV25-1	-	-	CASSEDGRRNTEAFF	TGTGCCAGCAGTGAAGATGGGCGACGGAACACTGAAGCTTTCTTT
TRBJ2-5	TRBV30	-	TRBD1	CAWTRTGGETQYF	TGTGCCTGGACTCGGACAGGGGGAGAGACCCAGTACTTC
TRBJ1-2	TRBV2	-	-	CASSDDGSYGYTF	TGTGCCAGCAGTGATGATGGGTCCTATGGCTACACCTTC
TRBJ1-1	TRBV6-1	-	TRBD1	CASSVWDRDTEAFF	TGTGCCAGCAGTGTTTGGGACAGGGACACTGAAGCTTTCTTT
TRBJ1-5	TRBV19	-	-	CARPIGRPGPQHF	TGTGCCAGGCCTATCGGGCGTCCCGGGCCCCAGCATTTT
TRBJ2-7	TRBV19	-	TRBD2	CASSVADGRDEQYF	TGTGCCAGTAGTGTGGCAGATGGGAGGGACGAGCAGTACTTC
TRBJ1-2	TRBV18	-	-	CASSPGTPNYGYTF	TGTGCCAGCTCACCAGGGACACCTAACTATGGCTACACCTTC
TRBJ2-7	TRBV25-1	-	TRBD2	CASSDSGKTSGIYEQYF	TGTGCCAGCAGTGATTCGGGAAAAACTAGCGGGATTTACGAGCAGTACTTC
TRBJ2-1	TRBV18	-	TRBD2	CASSTIAGGREQFF	TGTGCCAGCTCAACAATAGCGGGCGGGAGGGAGCAGTTCTTC
TRBJ2-3	TRBV18	many	TRBD1	CASSPETGESTDTQYF	TGTGCCAGCTCACCGGAGACAGGGGAAAGCACAGATACGCAGTATTTT
TRBJ2-3	TRBV19	-	TRBD2	CASTRTSGSTDTQYF	TGTGCCAGTACGCGGACTAGCGGGAGCACAGATACGCAGTATTTT
TRBJ2-5	TRBV5-4	-	TRBD2	CASSRTSGVQETQYF	TGTGCCAGCAGCCGGACTAGCGGGGTACAGGAGACCCAGTACTTC
TRBJ2-5	TRBV5-5	-	TRBD2	CASSLGLAGNQETQYF	TGTGCCAGCAGCTTGGGGTTAGCGGGGAACCAAGAGACCCAGTACTTC
TRBJ1-4	TRBV10-3	-	-	CATKGDWANEKLFF	TGTGCCACCAAGGGTGACTGGGCTAATGAAAAACTGTTTTTT
TRBJ2-2	TRBV25-1	-	-	CATSLAGTGRTGELFF	TGTGCCACCTCCCTTGCAGGGACGGGACGCACCGGGGAGCTGTTTTTT
TRBJ2-1	TRBV19	-	-	CASRNDRLPYNEQFF	TGTGCCAGCAGAAATGACAGGTTACCCTACAATGAGCAGTTCTTC
TRBJ2-2	TRBV5-4	-	TRBD2	CASIPPSSGRLDTGELFF	TGTGCCAGCATCCCCCCCTCTAGCGGGAGACTTGATACCGGGGAGCTGTTTTTT
TRBJ2-5	TRBV28	-	-	CASSLTSGGPGETQYF	TGTGCCAGCAGTTTAACGTCCGGGGGGCCGGGGGAGACCCAGTACTTC
TRBJ2-3	TRBV9	-	-	CASSGSGLDTDTQYF	TGTGCCAGCAGCGGATCCGGACTCGACACAGATACGCAGTATTTT
TRBJ1-4	TRBV7-2	-	-	CASSLGSLNEKLFF	TGTGCCAGCAGCCTGGGCTCGCTGAATGAAAAACTGTTTTTT
TRBJ2-5	TRBV7-9	-	-	CASISGFEETQYF	TGTGCCAGCATCTCGGGATTCGAAGAGACCCAGTACTTC
TRBJ2-7	TRBV7-9	-	TRBD1	CASSLSGGSYEQYF	TGTGCCAGCAGCTTATCAGGGGGCTCCTACGAGCAGTACTTC
TRBJ2-2	TRBV14	once	TRBD2	CASSRTSGRSGELFF	TGTGCCAGCAGCAGGACTAGCGGGAGATCCGGGGAGCTGTTTTTT
TRBJ2-1	TRBV6-1	-	-	CASDAGTLSYNEQFF	TGTGCCAGCGATGCTGGCACCCTTTCCTACAATGAGCAGTTCTTC
TRBJ1-1	TRBV7-8	-	TRBD1	CASSSQGALNTEAFF	TGTGCCAGCAGCTCACAGGGGGCCTTGAACACTGAAGCTTTCTTT
TRBJ1-1	TRBV6-5	-	-	CASSASLNTEAFF	TGTGCCAGCAGTGCCTCATTGAACACTGAAGCTTTCTTT
TRBJ1-1	TRBV10-3	once	-	CAISEADRPNTEAFF	TGTGCCATCAGTGAGGCCGACAGGCCGAACACTGAAGCTTTCTTT
TRBJ2-7	TRBV10-3	once	-	CATLLGQGFYEQYF	TGTGCCACCCTATTGGGGCAGGGCTTCTACGAGCAGTACTTC
TRBJ1-4	TRBV19	few	-	CASSRRGDGTNEKLFF	TGTGCCAGTAGTAGGCGGGGGGATGGCACTAATGAAAAACTGTTTTTT
TRBJ1-6	TRBV5-1	-	-	CASSIRASSYNSPLHF	TGCGCCAGCAGCATCAGGGCGAGCTCCTATAATTCACCCCTCCACTTT